The 8 T cell receptor beta chains in this list originate from one sample, sequenced in a study of human T cells and chemical hapten exposure. TCRdb itself ran the RACE reads through MiXCR, one entry per CDR3 protein. The sample includes about 85,000 distinct CDR3 sequences, about 9% of them seen just once. Time point specified: pre-sensitization, week 0. Treatment given: therapeutic diphenylcyclopropenone sensitization with weekly scalp DPC. The sample here was whole blood, taken in connection with sensitization to the hapten diphenylcyclopropenone (DPC). The receptors were sampled from a man aged 40-55 years with alopecia areata. Some clones in this sample may be carry-over from other donors' samples.

The V gene is TRBV2, the J gene TRBJ1-6, with D perhaps TRBD1 (6 bases). CDR1 and CDR2 (germline): SNHLY, FYNNEI. The CDR3 consists of 15 residues. The germline V and J ends were trimmed by 6 bases and 9 bases, with 18 bases remaining between them. DNA of the CDR3: TGTGCCAGCAGATCACAGGGTGGGACGGTTTCACCCCTCCACTTT. It codes for CASRSQGGTVSPLHF.

The chain is built from TRBV30 and TRBJ2-4; TRBD2 agrees at 9 bases. The CDR3 contains 15 residues. V shed 5 bases, J shed 0 bases, and the junction held 5 bases outside the gene matches. Germline V gene lookup returns CDR1 GTSNPN and CDR2 SVGIG (reference sequence). The CDR3 nucleotides are TGTGCCTGGGGTAGCGGGGGCCTAGCCAAAAACATTCAGTACTTC. This encodes CAWGSGGLAKNIQYF.

This clonotype showed up just a few times. J is TRBJ2-1 and V is TRBV10-3; D might be TRBD1 (7 bases). Germline loops: CDR1 ENHRY, CDR2 SYGVKD. V lost 10 bases and J 8 bases, leaving 24 bases between the germline ends. The CDR3 is 15 amino acids. The CDR3 is CASSGTSPTGDEQFF. CDR3 sequence (DNA): TGTGCCAGCTCCGGGACTTCCCCCACAGGGGATGAGCAGTTCTTC.

The rearrangement links TRBV7-9 to TRBJ1-3, with D uncertain. The V end lost 3 bases, the J end lost 0 bases, and 6 bases lay between the germline ends. The CDR3 totals 14 residues. Germline-derived CDR1 and CDR2 are SEHNR and FQNEAQ (reference sequence). CDR3 sequence (DNA): TGTGCCAGCAGCTTCGGTAGCTCTGGAAACACCATATATTTT. Amino acids: CASSFGSSGNTIYF.

For the CDR3, the DNA is TGTGCCAGCAGCTTTAGGCTAGCGGGAGAGGAGGAGACCCAGTACTTC. This sequence encodes CASSFRLAGEEETQYF. The V call is TRBV7-8, the J call TRBJ2-5, with 10 nucleotides matching TRBD2. The CDR3 extends over 16 amino acids. Germline CDR1 and CDR2: SGHVS and FQNEAQ. After removal of 3 bases from V and 5 bases from J, the junction contained 9 bases not matched to a gene.

The chain couples TRBV7-2 to TRBJ2-3; the match to TRBD2 covers 9 bases. CDR3 length: 16 residues. V dropped 3 bases and J dropped 5; count of bases not matched to a gene: 9. Germline V gives CDR1 SGHTA, CDR2 FQGNSA. The CDR3 region is CASSLESGRNEDTQYF. CDR3 DNA: TGTGCCAGCAGCTTGGAGAGCGGGAGGAATGAAGATACGCAGTATTTT.

This clonotype was detected once. The chain links TRBV4-2 to TRBJ2-1; D possibly corresponds to TRBD2 (7 bases). The CDR3 has 17 residues. Germline values: CDR1 LGHNA, CDR2 YNFKEQ. The germline V and J ends were trimmed by 1 base and 8 bases, with 21 bases remaining between them. The CDR3 loop is CASSQGGGQGPGDEQFF. Here the CDR3 DNA reads TGTGCCAGCAGCCAAGGGGGGGGGCAGGGGCCGGGGGATGAGCAGTTCTTC.

At least ten counts were recorded for this clonotype. This chain uses TRBV9 with TRBJ2-3, with 8 bases identical to TRBD2. The germline V gene encodes CDR1 SGDLS and CDR2 YYNGEE. The CDR3 has 16 amino acids. V lost 4 bases and J lost 4; bases outside the gene matches: 11. CDR3 coding DNA: TGTGCCAGCAGCCCCAGAGGGACTAGTATCTCAGATACGCAGTATTTT. Amino acids: CASSPRGTSISDTQYF.